This T cell receptor beta chain originates from a study of immune evolution from preneoplasia to lung adenocarcinoma. The germline V gene encodes CDR1 MDHEN and CDR2 SYDVKM. V shed 7 bases and J shed 4 bases, with 13 bases lying between them. The CDR3 is 13 residues long. Broader study findings: Normal lung had the highest top T cell clone frequencies.

Clones were read by immunoSEQ multiplex PCR, and TCRdb kept only the in-frame ones, dropping some. The table records 9,500 to 15,000 clones, over 75% of them present only once. Points on this clone: The antigen remains unidentified.

The chain combines TRBV28 with TRBJ1-1, with D possibly being TRBD1 (6 bases). The sequenced material came from FFPE tissue from an adenomatous hyperplasia lung lesion. As for subset: atypical adenomatous hyperplasia (AAH), lung preneoplasia. This receptor was obtained from a person aged 50 or older with lung adenocarcinoma. CDR3: CASMRGRGTEAFF. The CDR3 nucleotides are TGTGCCAGCATGCGGGGGCGGGGCACTGAAGCTTTCTTT.